This T cell receptor (beta chain) was sequenced in a study of vaccination and CD4 T cells after COVID-19. The time point here: late sampling 161 to 241 days after vaccination in a few convalescent patients. Each CDR3 protein gets one entry after TCRdb re-called the PCR reads with MiXCR. The sample holds 35,000 to 45,000 distinct CDR3 sequences; 35% to 40% are singletons and the top ten take about 5.3%. Germline V lookup: CDR1 SGHVS, CDR2 FQNEAQ. V was cut by 4 bases and J by 2 bases, with 12 bases left in between. The CDR3 length is 14 residues. This sample comprised CD4+ T cells from blood, obtained about 7 months after SARS-CoV-2 vaccination. The clonotype was recovered from a human donor who had recovered from COVID-19. The chain recombines TRBV7-8 with TRBJ2-7; no definite D call. The CDR3 region is CASSSRTETYEQYF. CDR3 sequence (DNA): TGTGCCAGCAGCTCCCGGACCGAAACCTACGAGCAGTACTTC. Looking up the rest from reference TRBV7-8 and TRBJ2-7 gives the full variable domain: GAGVSQSPRYKVAKRGQDVALRCDPISGHVSLFWYQQALGQGPEFLTYFQNEAQLDKSGLPSDRFFAERPEGSVSTLKIQRTQQEDSAVYLCASSSRTETYEQYFGPGTRLTVT.